This TCR beta chain comes out of a study of CD8 T cells in ankylosing spondylitis. Broader study findings: In the blood and synovial fluid of reactive arthritis, some motif variants had been previously reported.

This clonotype was picked up many times. What it recognizes is unknown. Quantitative 5'-RACE with molecular barcodes produced the TCR beta libraries. From the 5' RACE reads, TCRdb called clonotypes with MiXCR, one entry per CDR3 protein. The table lists about 240,000 distinct CDR3 sequences, around 10% of them singletons. The material sequenced was blood, either unsorted or a sorted T cell fraction (not recorded which). This TCR came from a male donor with ankylosing spondylitis or in good health (not recorded which).

DNA of the CDR3: TGTGCCATCAGCGCAGGGTTGTCCACTGAAGCTTTCTTT. It encodes CAISAGLSTEAFF. The chain combines TRBV10-3 with TRBJ1-1; a weak D match, TRBD1 (5 bases). The CDR3 spans 13 residues. Germline CDR1 is ENHRY and CDR2 is SYGVKD. Trimming shortened V by 6 bases and J by 4 bases, and 12 bases separated the two germline ends.